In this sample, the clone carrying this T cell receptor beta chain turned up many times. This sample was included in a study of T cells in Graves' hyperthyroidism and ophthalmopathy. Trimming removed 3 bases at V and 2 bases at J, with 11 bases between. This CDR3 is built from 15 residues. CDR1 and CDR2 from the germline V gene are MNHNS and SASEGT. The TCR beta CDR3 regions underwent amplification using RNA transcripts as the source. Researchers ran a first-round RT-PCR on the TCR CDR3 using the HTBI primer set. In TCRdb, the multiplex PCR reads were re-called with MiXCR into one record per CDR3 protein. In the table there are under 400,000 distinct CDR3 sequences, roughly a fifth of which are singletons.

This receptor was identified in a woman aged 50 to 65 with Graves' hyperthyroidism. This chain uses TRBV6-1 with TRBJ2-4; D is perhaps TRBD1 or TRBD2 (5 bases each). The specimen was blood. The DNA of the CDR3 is TGTGCCAGCAGTGACGCAGGGAGTTCCAAAAACATTCAGTACTTC. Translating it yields CASSDAGSSKNIQYF.